This T cell receptor (beta chain) appears in the sequencing data of a study of cytomegalovirus exposure and HLA in healthy donors. Study findings and constraints: According to an earlier analysis, most TCR beta V segments yielded productive rearrangements about 87% or about 30% of the time. The classifier reportedly diagnosed cytomegalovirus status with high specificity and sensitivity. Despite most TCR sequences being rare, some public TCRs occurred in many donors. In a later analysis, an Asian-associated ancestry cluster reportedly showed fewer N-insertions than the roughly 700-donor mean.

In the case of this clone: What it recognizes is unknown.

The study ran its PCR with 60 Vbeta and 13 Jbeta primers. The assay was immunoSEQ multiplex PCR, and TCRdb's table has in-frame clones only and misses some. In the table there are some 270,000 clones, about four fifths of which are singletons. Per germline, CDR1 SEHNR and CDR2 FQNEAQ (reference sequence). The CDR3 extends over 13 amino acids. Losses at the gene ends were 7 bases for V and 4 bases for J; bases not matched to a gene: 7. The sequence was obtained from a girl aged 2 to 9 in good health and CMV-seronegative. V and J are TRBV7-9 and TRBJ2-7; 7 positions match TRBD2. The sample was PBMCs. The CDR3 here is CASIGSGNYEQYF. CDR3 nucleotide sequence: TGTGCCAGCATAGGGAGCGGGAATTACGAGCAGTACTTC.